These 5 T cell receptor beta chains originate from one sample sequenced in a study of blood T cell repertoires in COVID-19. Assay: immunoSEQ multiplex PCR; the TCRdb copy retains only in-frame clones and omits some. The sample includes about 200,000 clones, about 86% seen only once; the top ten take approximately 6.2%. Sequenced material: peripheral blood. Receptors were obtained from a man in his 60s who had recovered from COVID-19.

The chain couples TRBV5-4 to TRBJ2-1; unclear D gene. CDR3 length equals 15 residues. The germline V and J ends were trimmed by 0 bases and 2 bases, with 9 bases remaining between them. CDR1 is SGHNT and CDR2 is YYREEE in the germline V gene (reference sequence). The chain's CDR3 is CASSLELPTYNEQFF. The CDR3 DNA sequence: TGTGCCAGCAGCTTGGAGCTCCCCACCTACAATGAGCAGTTCTTC. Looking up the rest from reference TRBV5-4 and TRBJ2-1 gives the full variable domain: ETGVTQSPTHLIKTRGQQVTLRCSSQSGHNTVSWYQQALGQGPQFIFQYYREEENGRGNFPPRFSGLQFPNYSSELNVNALELDDSALYLCASSLELPTYNEQFFGPGTRLTVL.

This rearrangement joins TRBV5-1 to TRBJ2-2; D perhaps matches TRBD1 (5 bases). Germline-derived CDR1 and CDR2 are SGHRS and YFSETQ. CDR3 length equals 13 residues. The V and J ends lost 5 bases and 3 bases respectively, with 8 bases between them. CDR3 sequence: CASRQVDTGELFF. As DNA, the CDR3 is TGCGCCAGCAGACAGGTTGACACCGGGGAGCTGTTTTTT.

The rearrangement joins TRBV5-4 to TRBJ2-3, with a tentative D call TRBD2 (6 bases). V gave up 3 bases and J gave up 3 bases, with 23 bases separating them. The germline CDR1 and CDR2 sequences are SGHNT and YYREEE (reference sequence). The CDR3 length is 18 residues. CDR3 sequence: CASSYLAHSGGGTDTQYF. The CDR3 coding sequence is TGTGCCAGCAGCTATCTGGCCCATAGCGGTGGCGGAACAGATACGCAGTATTTT.

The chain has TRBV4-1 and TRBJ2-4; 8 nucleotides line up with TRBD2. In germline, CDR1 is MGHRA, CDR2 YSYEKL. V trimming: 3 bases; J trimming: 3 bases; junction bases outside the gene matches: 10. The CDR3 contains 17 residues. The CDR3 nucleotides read TGCGCCAGCAGCCACCCGGGCCTCCGGGGGGGCAAAAACATTCAGTACTTC. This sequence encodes CASSHPGLRGGKNIQYF.

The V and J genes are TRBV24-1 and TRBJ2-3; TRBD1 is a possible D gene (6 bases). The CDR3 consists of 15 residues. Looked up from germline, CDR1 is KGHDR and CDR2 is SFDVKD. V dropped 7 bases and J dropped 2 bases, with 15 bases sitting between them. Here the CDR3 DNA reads TGTGCCACCAGGTCCGGGACATTTACCACAGATACGCAGTATTTT. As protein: CATRSGTFTTDTQYF.